One T cell receptor beta chain is described in this entry. Authors' data handling: Reference gene primer amplification gave estimated nucleated cell counts. TCRdb's copy holds only in-frame clones and misses some; the assay was immunoSEQ multiplex PCR. That table supplies the V and J calls and clone size; D and trimming were determined from the DNA. Of about 220,000 clones in the sample, approximately 86% were seen once. These data originate in a study of blood T cell repertoires in COVID-19. Overall study: Sites across the United States, Italy and Spain contributed samples from acute and convalescent COVID-19.

Per the germline V gene, CDR1 is MNHNY and CDR2 is SVGAGI (reference sequence). V was clipped by 7 bases and J by 3 bases; unmatched bases: 8. The CDR3 covers 15 residues. The sequencing sample was made of peripheral blood. The sequence derives from an elderly woman with acute or convalescent COVID-19. The rearrangement links TRBV6-6 to TRBJ1-4; 7 bases fit TRBD1. The CDR3 sequence: CASNLRGQSNEKLFF. CDR3 nucleotides: TGTGCCAGCAATTTAAGGGGACAGTCTAATGAAAAACTGTTTTTT.